The 9 T cell receptor beta chains listed next were all sequenced from one sample in a study of vaccination and CD4 T cells after COVID-19. Their specific antigens are unknown. Regarding treatment: roughly 11-day PBMC culture with coronavirus spike peptide pools or control peptides (ViraFEST assay). Researchers used the Oncomine TCR Beta short-read assay to sequence DNA from cultured CD4+ T cells. TCRdb re-derived calls from the PCR reads in MiXCR, one entry per CDR3 protein. The data show about 11,000 distinct CDR3 sequences, around 53% seen once. The material sequenced was CD4+ T cells from blood, cultured in vitro. The receptors derive from a human donor who had recovered from COVID-19.

This clonotype was found a few times. The rearrangement links TRBV12-3 or TRBV12-4 to TRBJ1-5; TRBD1 is a possible D gene (5 bases). V was cut by 2 bases and J by 6 bases, with 11 bases left in between. The CDR3 is 14 residues long. The CDR3 spells CASSLTPGRQPQHF. The CDR3 DNA reads as TGTGCCAGCAGTTTAACCCCGGGGCGTCAGCCCCAGCATTTT.

In this sample, this clonotype turned up a few times. V gene TRBV27 combines with J gene TRBJ2-7, with D unresolved. The CDR3 spans 13 residues. V lost 6 bases to trimming and J lost 3 bases, with 12 bases between them. The germline CDR1 and CDR2 sequences are MNHEY and SMNVEV (reference sequence). The DNA of the CDR3 is TGTGCCAGCAGACCAAACCAAGACTACGAGCAGTACTTC. Translation gives CASRPNQDYEQYF.

The chain is built from TRBV7-2 and TRBJ1-6; maybe TRBD1 (5 bases). The CDR3 length is 14 residues. The germline V and J ends were trimmed by 3 bases and 7 bases, with 10 bases remaining between them. Germline V lookup: CDR1 SGHTA, CDR2 FQGNSA. This CDR3 reads CASSFGTANSPLHF. In DNA form, the CDR3 reads TGTGCCAGCAGCTTCGGGACGGCCAATTCACCCCTCCACTTT.

This clonotype came up once. In DNA form, the CDR3 reads TGTGCCAGCTCACCGTCGCCAAGCGGGAGCACAGATACGCAGTATTTT. This codes for CASSPSPSGSTDTQYF. V gene TRBV18 combines with J gene TRBJ2-3; maybe TRBD2 (6 bases). Deletions cut 3 bases from V and 0 bases from J, with 13 bases between. The germline V gene encodes CDR1 KGHSH and CDR2 LQKENI. The CDR3 extends over 16 amino acids.

V usage is TRBV27 and J usage is TRBJ2-7, with TRBD1 matching 11 bases. Per germline, CDR1 MNHEY and CDR2 SMNVEV (reference sequence). Losses at the gene ends were 5 bases for V and 2 bases for J; bases not matched to a gene: 8. This CDR3 spans 16 amino acids. The CDR3 coding sequence is TGTGCCAGCAGTCTCCGGGACAGGGGGGGAACCTACGAGCAGTACTTC. Protein product: CASSLRDRGGTYEQYF.

V usage is TRBV28 and J usage is TRBJ1-5; D is unresolved. The CDR3 extends over 14 amino acids. Trimming left V 6 bases short and J 0 bases short, with 9 bases between. Germline assignment: CDR1 MDHEN and CDR2 SYDVKM. DNA of the CDR3: TGTGCCAGCAGGGGCCCGTATAGCAATCAGCCCCAGCATTTT. This translates into CASRGPYSNQPQHF.

In its sample, this clonotype is medium-sized (0.01 to 0.1%). This chain joins TRBV5-4 and TRBJ2-7; D unclear. V was trimmed by 4 bases and J by 6 bases, leaving 17 bases between them. The CDR3 contains 14 residues. The germline gives CDR1 SGHNT, CDR2 YYREEE (reference sequence). CDR3 region: CASSPQQAPGEQYF. DNA of the CDR3: TGTGCCAGCAGCCCCCAGCAGGCCCCGGGCGAGCAGTACTTC.

The chain employs TRBV6-5 and TRBJ2-7, with 7 bases that match TRBD2. Losses at the gene ends were 0 bases for V and 2 bases for J; bases not matched to a gene: 4. Germline CDR1 MNHEY, CDR2 SVGAGI. The CDR3 loop spans 15 amino acids. CDR3 in amino acids: CASSYSQGGTYEQYF. In DNA, the CDR3 is TGTGCCAGCAGTTACTCGCAGGGAGGGACCTACGAGCAGTACTTC.

The chain employs TRBV7-9 and TRBJ1-1; TRBD1 aligns across 9 bases. Germline values: CDR1 SEHNR, CDR2 FQNEAQ (reference sequence). The CDR3 spans 14 residues. Unmatched junction bases numbered 7, after V lost 5 bases and J lost 6 bases. The CDR3, as DNA: TGTGCCAGCAGCCCTAGGGACAGGGACCCTGAAGCTTTCTTT. Amino acid sequence: CASSPRDRDPEAFF.